The rows below give T cell receptor beta chains drawn from one sample of a study of post-analysis software for immune sequencing data. TCRdb recomputed calls from the PCR reads with MiXCR, one row per CDR3 protein. Of 700,000 to 800,000 distinct CDR3 sequences listed, 25% to 30% were seen once; the top ten hold 0.55% to 0.65%. Sequencing was carried out using blood. The receptors derive from a girl aged 10-17 years with multiple sclerosis. CDR3s include the opening cysteine and the closing phenylalanine or tryptophan. A D gene is named only where the DNA matches it firmly. Size is omitted from some rows. Given values are once, few, many or a class for expanded clones.

d_call | j_call | clone_size | v_call | cdr3_aa | cdr3_nt
NA | TRBJ2-1 | NA | TRBV5-1 | CASSPPSSSYNEQFF | TGCGCCAGCAGCCCCCCGTCGAGCTCCTACAATGAGCAGTTCTTC
NA | TRBJ2-3 | NA | TRBV10-1 | CASSESQRVWYF | TGCGCCAGCAGTGAGTCCCAGCGGGTCTGGTATTTT
TRBD1 | TRBJ1-2 | NA | TRBV12-3/TRBV12-4 | CASDLGTGKGYTF | TGTGCCAGCGACCTTGGGACAGGGAAGGGCTACACCTTC
NA | TRBJ1-1 | NA | TRBV20-1 | CSGRRGRAFF | TGCAGTGGCCGCCGGGGGAGAGCTTTCTTT
TRBD1 | TRBJ2-1 | few | TRBV7-9 | CASSPRDRPADEQFF | TGTGCCAGCAGCCCCCGGGACAGGCCAGCGGATGAGCAGTTCTTC
NA | TRBJ2-7 | few | TRBV6-6 | CASSYSGVFYEQYF | TGTGCCAGCAGTTATTCTGGGGTTTTCTACGAGCAGTACTTC
NA | TRBJ1-2 | few | TRBV6-5 | CASSRTRGQGYTF | TGTGCCAGCAGCCGTACACGGGGGCAGGGCTACACCTTC
NA | TRBJ2-5 | NA | TRBV27 | CASSRPGQQETQYF | TGTGCCAGCAGCCGCCCGGGACAACAAGAGACCCAGTACTTC
TRBD1 | TRBJ2-7 | many | TRBV2 | CASSDPDRGLFEQYF | TGTGCCAGCAGTGACCCGGACAGGGGTTTGTTCGAGCAGTACTTC
NA | TRBJ2-7 | NA | TRBV28 | CASSFSSSEQYF | TGTGCCAGCAGTTTCTCATCCTCCGAGCAGTACTTC
TRBD1 | TRBJ1-2 | NA | TRBV20-1 | CSASLTGEGYGYTF | TGCAGTGCTAGTCTCACAGGGGAGGGGTATGGCTACACCTTC
TRBD2 | TRBJ2-1 | few | TRBV2 | CASTRRGAYNEQFF | TGTGCCAGCACACGGCGGGGGGCGTACAATGAGCAGTTCTTC
NA | TRBJ1-5 | NA | TRBV9 | CASSVDGQGGRPQHF | TGTGCCAGCAGCGTAGATGGGCAGGGAGGGCGACCCCAGCATTTT
NA | TRBJ1-1 | many | TRBV20-1 | CSAPTVRGTEAFF | TGCAGTGCTCCGACCGTACGAGGGACTGAAGCTTTCTTT
TRBD1 | TRBJ1-2 | few | TRBV20-1 | CSARSDRTIGYTF | TGCAGTGCTAGATCGGACAGGACTATTGGCTACACCTTC
TRBD1 | TRBJ2-1 | many | TRBV5-1 | CASSPIGTGLDEQFF | TGCGCCAGCAGCCCCATCGGGACAGGGTTGGATGAGCAGTTCTTC
NA | TRBJ1-5 | NA | TRBV7-9 | CASSLPGSGVQPQHF | TGTGCCAGCAGCTTACCAGGTTCCGGGGTTCAGCCCCAGCATTTT
NA | TRBJ1-2 | NA | TRBV6-4 | CASSEDPANYGYTF | TGTGCCAGCAGTGAGGATCCCGCGAACTATGGCTACACCTTC
NA | TRBJ2-1 | NA | TRBV5-1 | CASSLDPGLYNEQFF | TGCGCCAGCAGCCTGGACCCGGGACTGTACAATGAGCAGTTCTTC
NA | TRBJ2-1 | NA | TRBV10-3 | CAISAGGALYNEQFF | TGTGCCATCAGTGCGGGCGGGGCCCTCTACAATGAGCAGTTCTTC
NA | TRBJ2-3 | few | TRBV28 | CASSAMGAPTQYF | TGTGCCAGCAGTGCCATGGGGGCCCCTACGCAGTATTTT
TRBD1 | TRBJ2-6 | NA | TRBV20-1 | CSAGTGDGANVLTF | TGCAGTGCTGGTACAGGGGATGGGGCCAACGTCCTGACTTTC
NA | TRBJ1-5 | NA | TRBV2 | CASSEAWETYTAQPQHF | TGTGCCAGCAGTGAAGCATGGGAGACATACACAGCCCAGCCCCAGCATTTT
TRBD2 | TRBJ2-7 | NA | TRBV20-1 | CSASRAAGDTEQYF | TGCAGTGCTAGTCGTGCTGCGGGAGATACCGAGCAGTACTTC
TRBD2 | TRBJ2-3 | few | TRBV10-3 | CAISEHAGETDTQYF | TGTGCCATCAGTGAGCATGCGGGAGAGACAGATACGCAGTATTTT
NA | TRBJ2-5 | few | TRBV5-1 | CASSFRAGPQETQYF | TGCGCCAGCAGCTTTCGGGCAGGGCCCCAAGAGACCCAGTACTTC
NA | TRBJ2-1 | NA | TRBV27 | CASSLRDTVAPGQIEQFF | TGTGCCAGCAGTTTACGGGACACGGTGGCTCCGGGGCAGATTGAGCAGTTCTTC
TRBD1 | TRBJ1-1 | NA | TRBV5-1 | CASSSGDRSMNTEAFF | TGCGCCAGCAGTTCAGGGGACAGATCAATGAACACTGAAGCTTTCTTT
NA | TRBJ2-1 | NA | TRBV5-6 | CTSSFYRGGYNEQFF | TGTACCAGCAGCTTCTACAGGGGAGGGTACAATGAGCAGTTCTTC
TRBD2 | TRBJ2-7 | NA | TRBV20-1 | CSAALSVAGAYEQYF | TGCAGTGCTGCCCTTTCAGTAGCGGGAGCTTACGAGCAGTACTTC
NA | TRBJ2-3 | NA | TRBV29-1 | CSQTMADTQYF | TGCAGCCAGACGATGGCAGATACGCAGTATTTT
NA | TRBJ1-6 | NA | TRBV7-2 | CASSFFPAQFRDSPLHF | TGTGCCAGCAGCTTCTTCCCCGCTCAATTCAGGGATTCACCCCTCCACTTT
TRBD1 | TRBJ1-1 | NA | TRBV29-1 | CSATRQGAGGEAFF | TGCAGCGCGACGCGACAGGGGGCGGGCGGTGAAGCTTTCTTT
NA | TRBJ1-2 | NA | TRBV20-1 | CSARARIRYTF | TGCAGTGCTAGAGCCCGGATCAGGTACACCTTC
TRBD1 | TRBJ2-1 | few | TRBV5-1 | CASSLERGREQFF | TGCGCCAGCAGCTTGGAGAGGGGGCGTGAGCAGTTCTTC
NA | TRBJ2-7 | NA | TRBV7-9 | CASSGEAGAYEQYF | TGTGCCAGCAGCGGAGAGGCTGGTGCCTACGAGCAGTACTTC
NA | TRBJ1-3 | NA | TRBV15 | CATSSGDAGSGNTIYF | TGTGCCACCAGCAGTGGGGACGCCGGCTCTGGAAACACCATATATTTT
NA | TRBJ1-5 | few | TRBV6-6 | CASSYGQGQPQHF | TGTGCCAGCAGTTACGGGCAGGGACAGCCCCAGCATTTT
TRBD1 | TRBJ2-4 | NA | TRBV27 | CASRSGTGDGIQYF | TGTGCCAGCAGATCCGGGACAGGGGATGGCATTCAGTACTTC
NA | TRBJ2-1 | NA | TRBV11-2 | CASSCSGLGNEQFF | TGTGCCAGCAGCTGCTCAGGACTTGGTAATGAGCAGTTCTTC
TRBD2 | TRBJ2-1 | few | TRBV7-9 | CATKGGTSGRLSYNEQFF | TGTGCCACCAAAGGGGGGACTAGCGGGAGGCTATCCTACAATGAGCAGTTCTTC
TRBD1 | TRBJ1-2 | few | TRBV4-2 | CASSQAGTGTSYGYTF | TGTGCCAGCAGCCAAGCTGGGACAGGAACAAGCTATGGCTACACCTTC
TRBD1 | TRBJ2-1 | few | TRBV24-1 | CATSDPGTGRTYEQFF | TGTGCCACCAGTGACCCCGGGACAGGGAGGACTTATGAGCAGTTCTTC
TRBD2 | TRBJ2-1 | NA | TRBV20-1 | CSAGTSGGANYNEQFF | TGCAGCGCCGGGACTAGCGGGGGGGCCAACTACAATGAGCAGTTCTTC
TRBD1 | TRBJ1-1 | NA | TRBV27 | CASGLIGTGAWNTEAFF | TGTGCCAGCGGACTGATTGGGACAGGGGCCTGGAACACTGAAGCTTTCTTT
TRBD2 | TRBJ2-3 | few | TRBV6-6 | CASSYSAGGSADTQYF | TGTGCCAGCAGTTACTCGGCGGGAGGGAGCGCAGATACGCAGTATTTT
TRBD1 | TRBJ2-4 | few | TRBV11-2 | CASSPVGQVLAKNIQYF | TGTGCCAGCAGCCCCGTCGGACAGGTTCTAGCCAAAAACATTCAGTACTTC
NA | TRBJ1-4 | few | TRBV10-3 | CAISPHRAGSVANEKLFF | TGTGCCATCAGTCCCCACAGGGCAGGCAGTGTGGCTAATGAAAAACTGTTTTTT
TRBD2 | TRBJ2-3 | NA | TRBV3-1 | CASSQPYPLAGGSEHTQYF | TGTGCCAGCAGCCAGCCCTACCCACTAGCGGGGGGGTCCGAGCATACGCAGTATTTT